This T cell receptor (beta chain) was observed in a study of blood T cells in healthy people across ages. Findings of the study overall: Both naive CD4+ cell counts and diversity were greater in long-lived donors than in aged donors.

With 5 bases clipped from V and 6 bases from J, the junction kept 8 bases outside the gene matches. The CDR3 covers 15 residues. The germline V gene has CDR1 MDHEN and CDR2 SYDVKM. Each of the donors had around 10 milliliters of peripheral blood drawn into EDTA-treated Vacutainer tubes. Regarding this clonotype: As yet, its antigen is unknown.

For the second PCR, which ran for 7 to 11 cycles, a sample-barcoded 5' primer and a J-beta primer mix were used. In TCRdb, the 5' RACE reads were re-called with MiXCR into one record per CDR3 protein. The table has hundreds of thousands of distinct CDR3 sequences, about 48% seen once. Sequencing was done on a sample of blood. V gene TRBV28 combines with J gene TRBJ2-7, with 12 bases that match TRBD2. This receptor was taken from a man aged 25-45 years in good health. The CDR3 DNA reads TGTGCCAGCAGTATCGGGACTAGCGGGCACTCCGAGCAGTACTTC. This encodes CASSIGTSGHSEQYF.